The rows below give T cell receptor beta chains drawn from one sample of a study of post-analysis software for immune sequencing data. TCRdb called the PCR reads again in MiXCR, with one record for every CDR3 protein. Among roughly 570,000 distinct CDR3 sequences listed, less than 40% were seen once. Material: blood. These receptors were taken from a girl younger than 18 with multiple sclerosis. Each CDR3 is given with its conserved first and last residue. D genes are given only for firm matches. Where a row states a size, it is once, few, many or the class of an expanded clone; other rows omit it.

V gene	J gene	D gene	clone size	CDR3 protein	CDR3 DNA
TRBV20-1	TRBJ2-3	TRBD2	few	CSAQVAGGTDTQYF	TGCAGTGCGCAGGTGGCGGGGGGCACAGATACGCAGTATTTT
TRBV5-6	TRBJ2-7	-	few	CASSLVGQYEQYF	TGTGCCAGCAGCTTGGTGGGGCAATACGAGCAGTACTTC
TRBV6-5	TRBJ2-3	TRBD1	-	CASSGTGGLDTQYF	TGTGCCAGCAGCGGGACAGGGGGCTTGGATACGCAGTATTTT
TRBV29-1	TRBJ2-2	-	few	CSVVRGANTGELFF	TGCAGCGTTGTAAGGGGGGCGAACACCGGGGAGCTGTTTTTT
TRBV25-1	TRBJ1-2	-	-	CASSDRERYYGYTF	TGTGCCAGCAGTGACAGGGAGAGATATTATGGCTACACCTTC
TRBV4-1	TRBJ1-2	-	-	CASSQRGLYGYTF	TGCGCCAGCAGCCAAAGAGGGCTCTATGGCTACACCTTC
TRBV6-5	TRBJ1-1	-	-	CASSYPGSDTEAFF	TGTGCCAGCAGTTACCCGGGGTCAGACACTGAAGCTTTCTTT
TRBV5-1	TRBJ2-6	-	few	CASSLVLDSGANVLTF	TGCGCCAGCAGCTTGGTGTTGGACTCTGGGGCCAACGTCCTGACTTTC
TRBV13	TRBJ2-1	TRBD1	few	CASSFNQGAVEQFF	TGTGCCAGCAGCTTCAATCAGGGGGCGGTTGAGCAGTTCTTC
TRBV11-1	TRBJ2-1	TRBD1	-	CASSPPGQGNNDQFF	TGTGCCAGCAGCCCGCCGGGACAGGGGAACAATGATCAGTTCTTC
TRBV7-9	TRBJ2-7	TRBD2	many	CASSRGGGYEQYF	TGTGCCAGCAGCCGCGGGGGGGGCTACGAGCAGTACTTC
TRBV20-1	TRBJ2-5	TRBD2	few	CSAPQPGLAQETQYF	TGCAGTGCCCCTCAACCGGGACTAGCTCAAGAGACCCAGTACTTC
TRBV28	TRBJ2-3	-	-	CASSPLERGTDTQYF	TGTGCCAGCAGCCCGTTAGAGCGGGGCACAGATACGCAGTATTTT
TRBV7-3	TRBJ1-2	-	-	CASSPGGLYGYTF	TGTGCCAGCAGCCCCGGCGGCCTCTATGGCTACACCTTC
TRBV20-1	TRBJ2-3	TRBD2	-	CSASGLASGRSTDTQYF	TGCAGTGCATCGGGGCTTGCTAGCGGGCGCAGCACGGATACGCAGTATTTT
TRBV4-1	TRBJ2-7	TRBD2	few	CASSQGASGGNYEQYF	TGCGCCAGCAGCCAAGGGGCTAGCGGGGGGAACTACGAGCAGTACTTC